The clone carrying this T cell receptor beta chain was seen only a few times. Its target is unknown. Germline assignment: CDR1 SQVTM and CDR2 ANQGSEA. V shed 7 bases, J shed 5 bases, and the junction held 13 bases outside the gene matches. The CDR3 sequence is 14 residues long. The data derive from a study of beta chain features in type 1 diabetes. Findings of the study overall: Researchers report that Type 1 diabetes patients had moderately but significantly shorter TCRB CDR3s across all four CD4+ subsets. In patients and controls equally, PCR might favor templates that are shorter.

Of the isolated RNA, all was reverse transcribed, and so the sequenced material was expressed TCRB transcripts. TCRdb's copy holds only in-frame clones and misses some; the assay was immunoSEQ multiplex PCR. The data contain more than 95,000 clones, approximately 30% of them singletons. Sequencing was performed on central memory CD4+ T cells from blood. V usage is TRBV29-1 and J usage is TRBJ2-5; TRBD2 agrees at 7 bases. This TCR was recovered from a woman between 18 and 30 years old with type 1 diabetes. This CDR3 is CSAGGGSSGETQYF. In nucleotides, the CDR3 is TGCAGCGCGGGAGGCGGGAGTTCTGGGGAGACCCAGTACTTC.